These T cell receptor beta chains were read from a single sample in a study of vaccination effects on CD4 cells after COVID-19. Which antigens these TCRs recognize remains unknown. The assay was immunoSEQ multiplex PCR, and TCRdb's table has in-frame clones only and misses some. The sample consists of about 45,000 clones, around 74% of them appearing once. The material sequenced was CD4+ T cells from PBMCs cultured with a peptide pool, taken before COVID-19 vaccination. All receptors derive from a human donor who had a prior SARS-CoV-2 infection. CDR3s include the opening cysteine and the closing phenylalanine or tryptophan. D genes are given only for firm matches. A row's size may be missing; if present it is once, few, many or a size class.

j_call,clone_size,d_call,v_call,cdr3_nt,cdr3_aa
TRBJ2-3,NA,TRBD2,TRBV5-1,TGCGCCAGCAGTTTGAGGACTAGCGGGAGCACCGATACGCAGTATTTT,CASSLRTSGSTDTQYF
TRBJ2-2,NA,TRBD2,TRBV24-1,TGTGCCACCAGTGATTGGACTAGCGGGAGGACCGGGGAGCTGTTTTTT,CATSDWTSGRTGELFF
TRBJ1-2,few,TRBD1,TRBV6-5,TGTGCCAGCAGGGCAGGGGGCGCGAACTATGGCTACACCTTC,CASRAGGANYGYTF
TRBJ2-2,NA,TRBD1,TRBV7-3,TGTGCCAGCAGCCTCTTACGGGGGACAGGGGTTCCCGGGGAGCTGTTTTTT,CASSLLRGTGVPGELFF
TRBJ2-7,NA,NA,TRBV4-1,TGCGCCAGCAGCCAAGTCAACTCATACTACGAGCAGTACTTC,CASSQVNSYYEQYF
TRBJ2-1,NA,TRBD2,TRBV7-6,TGTGCCAGCAGCCTGACTAGCGGGACCTACAATGAGCAGTTCTTC,CASSLTSGTYNEQFF
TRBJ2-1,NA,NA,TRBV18,TGTGCCAGCTCACCGGTTACGGCTCACAATGAGCAGTTCTTC,CASSPVTAHNEQFF
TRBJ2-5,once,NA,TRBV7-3,TGTGCCAGCAGCTTAGAGTCCCGAGGGACCCAGTACTTC,CASSLESRGTQYF
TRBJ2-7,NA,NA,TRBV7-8,TGTGCCAGCAGCGAGGGGCGGACACGGACCTACGAGCAGTACTTC,CASSEGRTRTYEQYF
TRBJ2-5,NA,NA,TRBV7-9,TGTGCCAGCAGCCCCCAGGGGGAGACCCAGTACTTC,CASSPQGETQYF
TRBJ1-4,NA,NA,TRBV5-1,TGCGCCAGCAGCTTGGGGCATGGCGGCGTAACGGTAGAAAAACTGTTTTTT,CASSLGHGGVTVEKLFF
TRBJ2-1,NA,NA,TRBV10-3,TGTGCCATCAGTGATCGGACAGCCTCCTACAATGAGCAGTTCTTC,CAISDRTASYNEQFF
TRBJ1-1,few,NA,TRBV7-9,TGTGCCAGCAGCTTCATGGGGGGAAACACTGAAGCTTTCTTT,CASSFMGGNTEAFF
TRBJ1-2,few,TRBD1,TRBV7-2,TGTGCCAGCAGCTTAGTGGACAGGTACTATGGCTACACCTTC,CASSLVDRYYGYTF
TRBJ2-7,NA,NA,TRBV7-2,TGTGCCAGCAGCTTAAGAGGTAGCTACTACGAGCAGTACTTC,CASSLRGSYYEQYF
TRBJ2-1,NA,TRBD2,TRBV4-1,TGCGCCAGCAGCCATAAACTAGCGGGGGGGCTCGATGAGCAGTTCTTC,CASSHKLAGGLDEQFF
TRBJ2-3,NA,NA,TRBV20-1,TGCAGTGCTAGTGATCGGACGACAAATACGCAGTATTTT,CSASDRTTNTQYF
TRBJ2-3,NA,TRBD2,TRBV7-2,TGTGCCAGCAGCCCGTGGGGGACTAGCGGGGGCACAGATACGCAGTATTTT,CASSPWGTSGGTDTQYF
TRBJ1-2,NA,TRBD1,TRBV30,TGTGCCTGGAGTCGTCCGAGACAGGGGAACGGCTACACCTTC,CAWSRPRQGNGYTF
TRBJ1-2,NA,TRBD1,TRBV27,TGTGCCAGCAGTTTAGCCAGGGGGCGTAGTGGCTACACCTTC,CASSLARGRSGYTF